One and the same sample provided the 8 T cell receptor beta chains below, sequenced in a study of shared clonotypes between healthy human individuals. Profiling relied on immunoSEQ multiplex PCR, and the TCRdb table lists in-frame clones only, not all of them. This sample yields about 2,500,000 clones, of which 85% to 95% are seen a single time; around 0.14% belongs to the top ten. The sample was naive CD4+ T cells sorted from blood. Subset of the sample: CD45RA+ positively selected. These TCRs come from a man between 18 and 35 years old in good health.

The V and J genes are TRBV19 and TRBJ2-1; 9 nucleotides line up with TRBD2. V dropped 4 bases and J dropped 4; count of bases not matched to a gene: 23. The CDR3 extends over 21 amino acids. CDR1 and CDR2 (germline): LNHDA, SQIVND (reference sequence). The CDR3 region is CASSSTVPAGGRLYGYNEQFF. In DNA form, the CDR3 reads TGTGCCAGTAGTAGTACTGTACCGGCGGGAGGGCGATTGTATGGGTACAATGAGCAGTTCTTC.

The chain recombines TRBV7-8 with TRBJ1-6; D ambiguous. Germline CDR1 is SGHVS and CDR2 is FQNEAQ. The V end lost 2 bases, the J end lost 6 bases, and 5 bases lay between the germline ends. The CDR3 contains 13 residues. The CDR3 loop is CASSLQVNSPLHF. Written as DNA, the CDR3 is TGTGCCAGCAGCTTACAGGTTAATTCACCCCTCCACTTT.

The chain recombines TRBV5-4 with TRBJ1-1; 10 nucleotides agree with TRBD1. CDR3 length: 18 amino acids. V shed 0 bases, J shed 5 bases, and the junction held 13 bases outside the gene matches. Germline CDR1 is SGHNT and CDR2 is YYREEE (reference sequence). CDR3 protein: CASSLGGGSGQGTTEAFF. The CDR3, as DNA: TGTGCCAGCAGCTTGGGGGGTGGATCGGGACAGGGGACGACTGAAGCTTTCTTT. The entire variable domain, with the rest obtained from reference TRBV5-4 and TRBJ1-1, is as follows: ETGVTQSPTHLIKTRGQQVTLRCSSQSGHNTVSWYQQALGQGPQFIFQYYREEENGRGNFPPRFSGLQFPNYSSELNVNALELDDSALYLCASSLGGGSGQGTTEAFFGQGTRLTVV.

The chain links TRBV5-1 to TRBJ2-6, with D hard to call. The CDR3 runs 14 residues. Trimming took 4 bases from V and 0 from J, leaving 5 bases between them. Germline V CDR1 and CDR2: SGHRS, YFSETQ. The chain's CDR3 is CASSTTSGANVLTF. The CDR3 DNA follows: TGCGCCAGCAGCACCACCTCTGGGGCCAACGTCCTGACTTTC.

The V and J genes are TRBV19 and TRBJ2-5; TRBD2 matches 7 bases. Unmatched junction bases numbered 3, after V lost 4 bases and J lost 4 bases. Per the germline V gene, CDR1 is LNHDA and CDR2 is SQIVND (reference sequence). This CDR3 is 13 amino acids long. CDR3 loop: CASSRTRAETQYF. The DNA for the CDR3 is TGTGCCAGTAGTAGGACTAGGGCAGAGACCCAGTACTTC.

The V and J genes are TRBV9 and TRBJ1-1; 7 bases fit TRBD1. Germline V gives CDR1 SGDLS, CDR2 YYNGEE. Trimming removed 0 bases from V and 4 bases from J; junction bases left unmatched: 6. This CDR3 is built from 15 residues. CDR3 sequence (DNA): TGTGCCAGCAGCGTAGCTTCCAGGGGGATCACTGAAGCTTTCTTT. Protein: CASSVASRGITEAFF.

The chain uses TRBV30 and TRBJ2-2; no reliable D call. The CDR3 length is 13 residues. V was cut by 1 base and J by 5 bases, with 8 bases left in between. Germline CDR1 is GTSNPN and CDR2 is SVGIG (reference sequence). The CDR3 loop reads CAWSAGWTGELFF. The CDR3, as DNA: TGTGCCTGGAGTGCGGGTTGGACCGGGGAGCTGTTTTTT.

The CDR3 DNA sequence: TGTGCCTGGAGTGTATGGGGCACTGAAGCTTTCTTT. Protein: CAWSVWGTEAFF. The genes are TRBV30 and TRBJ1-1; D gene uncertain. CDR1 is GTSNPN, CDR2 SVGIG, per germline (reference sequence). Trimming took off 0 bases at V and 4 bases at J, with 6 bases between the two ends. The CDR3 has 12 amino acids.